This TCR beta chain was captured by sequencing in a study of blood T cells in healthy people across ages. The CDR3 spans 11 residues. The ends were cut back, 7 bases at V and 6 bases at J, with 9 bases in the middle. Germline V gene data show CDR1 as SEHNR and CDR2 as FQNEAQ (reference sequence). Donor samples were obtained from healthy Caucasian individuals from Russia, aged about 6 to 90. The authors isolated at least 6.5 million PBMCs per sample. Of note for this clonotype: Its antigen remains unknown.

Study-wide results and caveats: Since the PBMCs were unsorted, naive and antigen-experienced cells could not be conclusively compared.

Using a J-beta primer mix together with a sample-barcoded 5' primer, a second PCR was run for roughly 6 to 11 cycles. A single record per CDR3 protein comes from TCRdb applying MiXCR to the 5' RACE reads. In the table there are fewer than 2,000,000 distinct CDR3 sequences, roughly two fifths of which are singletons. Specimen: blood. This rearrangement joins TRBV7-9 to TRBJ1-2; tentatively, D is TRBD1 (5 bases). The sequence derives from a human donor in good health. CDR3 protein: CASKGSDGYTF. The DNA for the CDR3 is TGTGCCAGCAAGGGGTCTGATGGCTACACCTTC.